The 12 T cell receptor beta chains in this list originate from one sample, sequenced in a study of lymphopenia after photon versus proton radiotherapy (dated 2019 in TCRdb). Libraries were constructed by the immunoSEQ multiplex PCR assay. This is the immuneACCESS table as TCRdb keeps it, with only in-frame sequences that have V and J called. A part of the clones is gone; compared with another copy, unresolved V genes explain less than half, and the rest is unexplained. The sample table lists approximately 17,000 clones, 65% to 90% of them with a count of one. The ten largest clones take up roughly 19% of the sample. This sample comprised peripheral blood, obtained from a patient treated with proton-based radiotherapy. Source of these receptors: a man between 65 and 79 years old with pancreatic cancer.

The chain carries TRBV2 and TRBJ2-3; no firm D call. The CDR3 has 16 amino acids. The germline gives CDR1 SNHLY, CDR2 FYNNEI. Trimming pared 1 base from V and 0 bases from J, leaving 11 bases between. The CDR3 sequence is CASSEEPAVSTDTQYF. DNA for the CDR3: TGTGCCAGCAGTGAAGAGCCAGCTGTTAGCACAGATACGCAGTATTTT.

V and J are TRBV6-5 and TRBJ2-7; 9 bases match TRBD1. Germline trimming cut 6 bases from V and 4 bases from J; bases unmatched to any gene: 10. Germline CDR1 reads MNHEY; CDR2 reads SVGAGI. The CDR3 loop spans 15 amino acids. This CDR3 is CASRRDRAGTYEQYF. The CDR3 nucleotides are TGTGCCAGCAGACGGGACAGGGCGGGAACTTACGAGCAGTACTTC.

The gene calls are TRBV11-3 and TRBJ1-2, with unresolved D. The germline V and J ends were trimmed by 2 bases and 8 bases, with 9 bases remaining between them. The CDR3 runs to 12 residues. Germline CDR1 is SGHNT and CDR2 is YENEEA. CDR3 sequence (DNA): TGTGCCAGCAGCTTAACGGGTGACGGCTACACCTTC. Translation: CASSLTGDGYTF. Together with reference TRBV11-3 and TRBJ1-2, the CDR3 gives the full variable domain: EAGVVQSPRYKIIEKKQPVAFWCNPISGHNTLYWYLQNLGQGPELLIRYENEEAVDDSQLPKDRFSAERLKGVDSTLKIQPAELGDSAVYLCASSLTGDGYTFGSGTRLTVV.

The chain joins TRBV7-8 to TRBJ2-3, with D perhaps TRBD1 (6 bases). The V gene lost 3 bases and the J gene lost 1 base, with 8 bases spanning the gap. The germline gives CDR1 SGHVS, CDR2 FQNEAQ. The CDR3 loop spans 14 amino acids. The CDR3 DNA reads as TGTGCCAGCAGCTTCCGACAGGGCACAGATACGCAGTATTTT. It encodes CASSFRQGTDTQYF.

The CDR3 protein is CAWSPTGGAYEQYF. The CDR3 nucleotides read TGTGCCTGGAGCCCGACAGGGGGCGCCTACGAGCAGTACTTC. This chain connects TRBV30 to TRBJ2-7, with 10 bases identical to TRBD1. In germline, CDR1 is GTSNPN, CDR2 SVGIG (reference sequence). The V gene end was trimmed by 3 bases and the J gene end by 2 bases; junction bases not matched to a gene: 4. This CDR3 spans 14 amino acids.

The rearrangement uses TRBV19 and TRBJ1-5, with D tentatively TRBD1 (6 bases). Germline loops: CDR1 LNHDA, CDR2 SQIVND (reference sequence). V lost 5 bases to trimming and J lost 1 base, with 12 bases between them. The CDR3 has 15 amino acids. This chain's CDR3 is CASSHGQRSNQPQHF. CDR3 DNA sequence: TGTGCCAGTAGTCATGGACAGAGGAGCAATCAGCCCCAGCATTTT.

The gene calls are TRBV11-2 and TRBJ1-1, with D possibly matching TRBD1 (6 bases). V lost 3 bases and J 1 base, leaving 6 bases between the germline ends. Germline V gives CDR1 SGHAT, CDR2 FQNNGV. The CDR3 totals 13 residues. For the CDR3, the DNA is TGTGCCAGCAGCTTGGGACAGAACACTGAAGCTTTCTTT. It yields the protein CASSLGQNTEAFF. Full variable domain (remainder filled in from reference TRBV11-2 and TRBJ1-1): EAGVAQSPRYKIIEKRQSVAFWCNPISGHATLYWYQQILGQGPKLLIQFQNNGVVDDSQLPKDRFSAERLKGVDSTLKIQPAKLEDSAVYLCASSLGQNTEAFFGQGTRLTVV.

The V gene is TRBV5-1, the J gene TRBJ1-6; 8 bases are a match to TRBD1. The germline V gene has CDR1 SGHRS and CDR2 YFSETQ. The trim removed 4 bases at V and 10 bases at J, leaving 7 bases unmatched. This CDR3 contains 14 residues. CDR3 loop: CASSPGQGGSPLHF. The CDR3, as DNA: TGCGCCAGCAGCCCCGGACAGGGAGGATCACCCCTCCACTTT.

The genes are TRBV7-3 and TRBJ1-1; 7 nucleotides align to TRBD1. The V gene's germline CDR1 is SGHTA and CDR2 FQGTGA. With V trimmed by 4 bases and J by 4 bases, 3 bases remained unmatched. The CDR3 is 13 amino acids. The CDR3 nucleotides read TGTGCCAGCAGCTCAGGGGGGCTCACTGAAGCTTTCTTT. This translates into CASSSGGLTEAFF.

The chain links TRBV6-5 to TRBJ2-7; D is possibly TRBD2 (6 bases). The V gene lost 6 bases and the J gene lost 6 bases, with 18 bases spanning the gap. CDR3 size: 14 residues. Germline assignment: CDR1 MNHEY and CDR2 SVGAGI. For the CDR3, the DNA is TGTGCCAGCAGGAGGATGGAGGGAGGTGGCGAGCAGTACTTC. This codes for CASRRMEGGGEQYF.

J is TRBJ2-7 and V is TRBV11-2, with 15 bases matching TRBD2. CDR1 is SGHAT, CDR2 FQNNGV, per germline. The V gene end was trimmed by 5 bases and the J gene end by 4 bases; junction bases not matched to a gene: 3. The CDR3 totals 15 residues. CDR3 bases: TGTGCCAGCAGCGGACTAGCGGGGGGGCCATACGAGCAGTACTTC. Protein: CASSGLAGGPYEQYF.

The rearrangement links TRBV11-2 to TRBJ2-7; D not certain. V was clipped by 5 bases and J by 4 bases, with 24 bases between them. Germline V lookup: CDR1 SGHAT, CDR2 FQNNGV. CDR3 length equals 17 residues. The CDR3 sequence: CASSRRSRTATSYEQYF. DNA for the CDR3: TGTGCCAGCAGCCGCCGTTCAAGGACCGCAACCTCTTACGAGCAGTACTTC.